Listed here are 25 T cell receptor beta chains from one sample, sequenced in a study of cytomegalovirus exposure and HLA in healthy donors. This PCR relied on a set of 60 Vbeta primers and 13 Jbeta primers. The method was immunoSEQ multiplex PCR; TCRdb's version includes in-frame clones alone and lacks a portion of them. The table records about 150,000 clones, approximately 75% of them present only once. Specimen: PBMCs. Receptors originate from a young man in good health and CMV-seronegative.

This chain connects TRBV2 to TRBJ2-1; 14 positions agree with TRBD2. Trimming at V came to 6 bases and at J to 9 bases, leaving 7 bases not matched to a gene. The CDR3 has 15 amino acids. CDR1 and CDR2 from the germline V gene are SNHLY and FYNNEI. CDR3 nucleotides: TGTGCCAGCAGGCGATCCGGGACTAGCGGGGGTGAGCAGTTCTTC. Protein sequence: CASRRSGTSGGEQFF.

The chain uses TRBV5-6 and TRBJ2-5, with 10 bases that match TRBD1. Trimming cost V 3 bases and J 1 base; bases outside gene matches: 6. Germline CDR1 and CDR2: SGHDT and YYEEEE. This CDR3 is 16 amino acids long. The CDR3 region has the DNA TGTGCCAGCAGCTCAACGGGACAGGGGACCCAAGAGACCCAGTACTTC. Protein: CASSSTGQGTQETQYF.

The chain is built from TRBV5-4 and TRBJ1-1; 7 bases align to TRBD1. This CDR3 region has 13 residues. Losses at the gene ends were 2 bases for V and 6 bases for J; bases not matched to a gene: 4. Germline CDR1 and CDR2: SGHNT and YYREEE (reference sequence). Here the CDR3 DNA reads TGTGCCAGCAGCTTAGGGGGCAGGGCTGAAGCTTTCTTT. The encoded protein is CASSLGGRAEAFF.

This clone was observed a single time. A junction end diverges from the germline sequence, so it may reflect a read error. The rearrangement links TRBV13 to TRBJ2-5, with D uncertain. This CDR3 is built from 16 residues. Per the germline V gene, CDR1 is PRHDT and CDR2 is FYEKMQ (reference sequence). The chain's CDR3 is CASSLGSGYFQETRYF. Written as DNA, the CDR3 is TGTGCCAGCAGCTTAGGATCCGGGTACTTCCAAGAGACCCGGTACTTC.

The J gene is TRBJ2-1, the V gene TRBV9; TRBD1 matches at 7 bases. Trimming removed 0 bases from V and 4 bases from J; junction bases left unmatched: 4. From germline, CDR1 is SGDLS and CDR2 YYNGEE. CDR3 length: 15 amino acids. CDR3 coding DNA: TGTGCCAGCAGCGTAGCGAGGGGGCCTTACAATGAGCAGTTCTTC. Amino acids: CASSVARGPYNEQFF.

CDR3 coding DNA: TGTGCCAGCAGCTCTCCGACATCAGGGACAGATAACTATGGCTACACCTTC. The encoded protein is CASSSPTSGTDNYGYTF. The chain couples TRBV28 to TRBJ1-2; 7 bases are shared with TRBD1. V was pared by 6 bases and J by 1 base, with 14 bases of the junction left unmatched. Germline loops: CDR1 MDHEN, CDR2 SYDVKM. There are 17 residues in the CDR3.

As concerns this clone: Other DNA sequences in this specimen translate into the identical CDR3. V gene TRBV5-1 combines with J gene TRBJ1-5; the D is unclear. V was pared by 0 bases and J by 0 bases, with 7 bases between. Germline V gene data show CDR1 as SGHRS and CDR2 as YFSETQ. The CDR3 runs to 15 residues. DNA of the CDR3: TGCGCCAGCAGCTTGGCAGGTGGTAGCAATCAGCCCCAGCATTTT. Amino acids: CASSLAGGSNQPQHF.

V is TRBV7-9 and J is TRBJ1-5; 7 bases are a match to TRBD1. This CDR3 is built from 15 residues. Germline V gene sequence: CDR1 SEHNR, CDR2 FQNEAQ (reference sequence). Unmatched junction bases numbered 3, after V lost 1 base and J lost 3 bases. The DNA for the CDR3 is TGTGCCAGCAGCTTAGGGCAGGGGGTCAATCAGCCCCAGCATTTT. Translating gives CASSLGQGVNQPQHF. The entire variable domain, with the rest obtained from reference TRBV7-9 and TRBJ1-5, is as follows: DTGVSQNPRHKITKRGQNVTFRCDPISEHNRLYWYRQTLGQGPEFLTYFQNEAQLEKSRLLSDRFSAERPKGSFSTLEIQRTEQGDSAMYLCASSLGQGVNQPQHFGDGTRLSIL.

This clone has a handful of counts. The chain links TRBV4-2 to TRBJ2-3, with 11 bases identical to TRBD1. With 4 bases clipped from V and 1 base from J, the junction kept 4 bases outside the gene matches. The germline gives CDR1 LGHNA, CDR2 YNFKEQ. The CDR3 covers 16 residues. Here the CDR3 reads CASSPRTGGGTDTQYF. The DNA for the CDR3 is TGTGCCAGCAGCCCACGGACAGGGGGCGGCACAGATACGCAGTATTTT.

This chain connects TRBV14 to TRBJ2-5; 10 positions agree with TRBD2. The CDR3 contains 15 residues. Germline V gene sequence: CDR1 SGHDN, CDR2 FVKESK. The J segment lost 5 bases and the V segment lost 4 bases, leaving 7 bases of the junction unmatched. The chain's CDR3 is CASSPLAGMLETQYF. The CDR3 DNA reads as TGTGCCAGCAGCCCACTAGCGGGGATGTTGGAGACCCAGTACTTC.

This chain connects TRBV6-6 to TRBJ1-2; a weak D match, TRBD1 (6 bases). V dropped 0 bases and J dropped 3 bases, with 8 bases sitting between them. Germline V gene sequence: CDR1 MNHNY, CDR2 SVGAGI (reference sequence). The CDR3 contains 14 residues. CDR3 nucleotides: TGTGCCAGCAGTTACTCGGCAGGGGACTATGGCTACACCTTC. It translates to CASSYSAGDYGYTF.

This clone appeared a single time. V gene TRBV28 combines with J gene TRBJ1-5, with 9 bases aligning to TRBD1. Germline lookup yields CDR1 MDHEN and CDR2 SYDVKM. V shed 5 bases, J shed 5 bases, and the junction held 1 base outside the gene matches. The CDR3 covers 13 residues. DNA of the CDR3: TGTGCCAGCAGTAGACAGGGGGATCAGCCCCAGCATTTT. As protein: CASSRQGDQPQHF.

The chain carries TRBV2 and TRBJ2-2; perhaps TRBD1 as D (6 bases). CDR1 and CDR2 from the germline V gene are SNHLY and FYNNEI. Deletions cut 7 bases from V and 1 base from J, with 16 bases between. The CDR3 runs to 16 residues. The DNA for the CDR3 is TGTGCCAGCATCGCGATGTGGGGGCGGAACACCGGGGAGCTGTTTTTT. Residues: CASIAMWGRNTGELFF.

This clone was observed a single time. This rearrangement joins TRBV7-3 to TRBJ2-3, with 14 bases identical to TRBD2. CDR3 length equals 20 residues. Trimming at V came to 4 bases and at J to 2 bases, leaving 14 bases not matched to a gene. Germline V gene sequence: CDR1 SGHTA, CDR2 FQGTGA. The CDR3: CASSSPPGLAGGIHTDTQYF. CDR3 nucleotides: TGTGCCAGCAGCTCACCGCCCGGACTAGCGGGGGGTATTCACACAGATACGCAGTATTTT.

The chain couples TRBV18 to TRBJ2-3; 8 nucleotides align to TRBD2. This CDR3 has 17 amino acids. J gave up 4 bases and V 0 bases, and 9 bases lay outside the gene matches. The germline gives CDR1 KGHSH, CDR2 LQKENI. The CDR3 DNA reads TGTGCCAGCTCACCACCGAGGACTAGCAAGCAGGCAGATACGCAGTATTTT. It codes for CASSPPRTSKQADTQYF. Variable domain in full (rest from reference TRBV18 and TRBJ2-3): NAGVMQNPRHLVRRRGQEARLRCSPMKGHSHVYWYRQLPEEGLKFMVYLQKENIIDESGMPKERFSAEFPKEGPSILRIQQVVRGDSAAYFCASSPPRTSKQADTQYFGPGTRLTVL.

J is TRBJ1-6 and V is TRBV6-1; D is unclear. With 4 bases removed from V and 6 bases from J, the gap between germline ends came to 10 bases. The germline CDR1 and CDR2 sequences are MNHNS and SASEGT. The CDR3 runs to 14 residues. CDR3 sequence (DNA): TGTGCCAGCAGTGGCGACACCCCTAATTCACCCCTCCACTTT. It encodes CASSGDTPNSPLHF.

This rearrangement joins TRBV6-5 to TRBJ2-1; 8 bases match TRBD2. This CDR3 is 13 amino acids long. The V segment lost 3 bases and the J segment 7 bases; nucleotides outside the gene matches: 2. Germline loops: CDR1 MNHEY, CDR2 SVGAGI. CDR3 in DNA: TGTGCCAGCAGTTATCAGCGGGGGAATGAGCAGTTCTTC. Translation gives CASSYQRGNEQFF.

The V call is TRBV6-6, the J call TRBJ2-3; D not certain. Per the germline V gene, CDR1 is MNHNY and CDR2 is SVGAGI (reference sequence). The CDR3 is 13 residues long. V was cut by 2 bases and J by 5 bases, with 8 bases left in between. CDR3 bases: TGTGCCAGCAGTTACACGTACGGAGATACGCAGTATTTT. This translates into CASSYTYGDTQYF.

DNA for the CDR3: TGCGCCAGCAGCTGGACCCCGACAGGGGACTCTGGAAACACCATATATTTT. As protein: CASSWTPTGDSGNTIYF. V and J are TRBV5-1 and TRBJ1-3, with 8 bases that match TRBD1. The V and J ends lost 3 bases and 0 bases, in that order; junction bases with no gene match: 8. Germline assignment: CDR1 SGHRS and CDR2 YFSETQ. The CDR3 sequence is 17 residues long. The full variable domain, rest sourced from reference TRBV5-1 and TRBJ1-3, is KAGVTQTPRYLIKTRGQQVTLSCSPISGHRSVSWYQQTPGQGLQFLFEYFSETQRNKGNFPGRFSGRQFSNSRSEMNVSTLELGDSALYLCASSWTPTGDSGNTIYFGEGSWLTVV.

This clone has just a few counts. The chain has TRBV7-8 and TRBJ2-2; weak D call: TRBD1 (5 bases). V lost 0 bases to trimming and J lost 2 bases, with 7 bases between them. CDR1 and CDR2 from the germline V gene are SGHVS and FQNEAQ. The CDR3 has 15 amino acids. The CDR3 region has the DNA TGTGCCAGCAGCTTAGCTTGGACAAACACCGGGGAGCTGTTTTTT. Translation: CASSLAWTNTGELFF.

The chain is built from TRBV7-6 and TRBJ2-2, with D maybe TRBD2 (6 bases). The germline CDR1 and CDR2 sequences are SGHVS and FNYEAQ. Trimming removed 1 base from V and 3 bases from J, with 9 bases in between. This CDR3 comprises 15 residues. The CDR3 loop is CASSLGGDYTGELFF. The CDR3 nucleotides are TGTGCCAGCAGCTTAGGGGGGGACTACACCGGGGAGCTGTTTTTT.

J is TRBJ2-7 and V is TRBV11-2, with TRBD1 as a possible D gene (6 bases). There are 13 residues in the CDR3. V dropped 4 bases and J dropped 5 bases, with 12 bases sitting between them. Germline assignment: CDR1 SGHAT and CDR2 FQNNGV. The CDR3 here is CASSSGHLHEQYV. For the CDR3, the DNA is TGTGCCAGCAGCTCGGGACACCTTCACGAGCAGTACGTC.

This clone was recorded a few times. The rearrangement uses TRBV10-3 and TRBJ1-6, with 8 bases aligning to TRBD1. Germline trimming cut 2 bases from V and 10 bases from J; bases unmatched to any gene: 10. The CDR3 covers 16 residues. Germline loops: CDR1 ENHRY, CDR2 SYGVKD. In DNA, the CDR3 is TGTGCCATCAGTGAGGCGGACAGGGACGTTCTGTCACCCCTCCACTTT. Its protein product is CAISEADRDVLSPLHF.

This clone has more than one count but fewer than ten. The gene calls are TRBV9 and TRBJ1-1; no clear D. The ends were cut back, 4 bases at V and 0 bases at J, with 10 bases in the middle. In germline, CDR1 is SGDLS, CDR2 YYNGEE. This CDR3 is 14 amino acids long. The CDR3 protein is CASSLAAMNTEAFF. The CDR3 nucleotides read TGTGCCAGCAGCCTGGCGGCGATGAACACTGAAGCTTTCTTT.

The chain employs TRBV5-6 and TRBJ1-2, with 10 bases that match TRBD1. J lost 5 bases, V lost 3 bases, and 7 bases had no gene match. This CDR3 is 15 amino acids long. Germline V gives CDR1 SGHDT, CDR2 YYEEEE. CDR3 coding DNA: TGTGCCAGCAGCTGGACAGGGGGTAGGGGTTATGGCTACACCTTC. This codes for CASSWTGGRGYGYTF. Full variable domain (rest looked up from reference TRBV5-6 and TRBJ1-2): DAGVTQSPTHLIKTRGQQVTLRCSPKSGHDTVSWYQQALGQGPQFIFQYYEEEERQRGNFPDRFSGHQFPNYSSELNVNALLLGDSALYLCASSWTGGRGYGYTFGSGTRLTVV.